Below are 18 T cell receptor beta chains sequenced from a single sample in a study of early T cells in non-severe SARS-CoV-2 infection. MiXCR was run by TCRdb on the 5' RACE reads, yielding one entry per CDR3 protein. This sample has tens of thousands of distinct CDR3 sequences, with roughly a tenth found just once. The sequenced sample was whole blood. All receptors derive from an adult who was a healthcare worker with PCR-confirmed SARS-CoV-2 infection or an uninfected control (not recorded which).

This rearrangement joins TRBV9 to TRBJ2-7, with 8 bases matching TRBD2. The CDR3 has 14 residues. The trim removed 3 bases at V and 2 bases at J, leaving 4 bases unmatched. Germline V gene lookup returns CDR1 SGDLS and CDR2 YYNGEE. DNA for the CDR3: TGTGCCAGCAGCGGGGTAGCGGGACCCTACGAGCAGTACTTC. It yields the protein CASSGVAGPYEQYF. Complete variable domain (other parts from reference TRBV9 and TRBJ2-7): DSGVTQTPKHLITATGQRVTLRCSPRSGDLSVYWYQQSLDQGLQFLIQYYNGEERAKGNILERFSAQQFPDLHSELNLSSLELGDSALYFCASSGVAGPYEQYFGPGTRLTVT.

Ten or more counts support this clonotype. The CDR3 spells CASSQGDFRRNQPQHF. DNA of the CDR3: TGTGCCAGCAGCCAAGGCGACTTCCGTCGCAATCAGCCCCAGCATTTT. The V call is TRBV3-1, the J call TRBJ1-5; D is unclear. The V and J ends lost 1 base and 2 bases respectively, with 12 bases between them. The CDR3 length is 16 residues. Germline lookup yields CDR1 LGHDT and CDR2 YNNKEL (reference sequence).

This clonotype was counted many times. The rearrangement uses TRBV2 and TRBJ1-1, with D tentatively TRBD1 (6 bases). The CDR3 runs 14 residues. Germline V gene lookup returns CDR1 SNHLY and CDR2 FYNNEI. With 5 bases removed from V and 5 bases from J, the gap between germline ends came to 15 bases. The CDR3 here is CASSLGAGRTEAFF. CDR3 nucleotides: TGTGCCAGCAGTCTGGGGGCAGGGAGGACTGAAGCTTTCTTT.

In this sample, this clonotype turned up a few times. This sequence joins TRBV7-8 and TRBJ2-2; possibly TRBD2 for D (6 bases). Germline V gene lookup returns CDR1 SGHVS and CDR2 FQNEAQ. Trimming took 4 bases from V and 3 from J, leaving 12 bases between them. CDR3 length: 15 residues. CDR3 in amino acids: CASSSDGGDTGELFF. The CDR3 nucleotides are TGTGCCAGCAGCTCTGACGGGGGAGACACCGGGGAGCTGTTTTTT.

V usage is TRBV18 and J usage is TRBJ2-2; a weak D match, TRBD1 (6 bases). The CDR3 runs 16 residues. Trimming removed 4 bases from V and 4 bases from J, with 16 bases in between. CDR1 and CDR2 (germline): KGHSH, LQKENI. The CDR3 sequence is CASSRDKGDVTGELFF. CDR3 DNA sequence: TGTGCCAGCTCACGGGACAAGGGGGATGTCACCGGGGAGCTGTTTTTT. The entire variable domain, with the rest obtained from reference TRBV18 and TRBJ2-2, is as follows: NAGVMQNPRHLVRRRGQEARLRCSPMKGHSHVYWYRQLPEEGLKFMVYLQKENIIDESGMPKERFSAEFPKEGPSILRIQQVVRGDSAAYFCASSRDKGDVTGELFFGEGSRLTVL.

There are many counts of this clonotype. The chain carries TRBV11-3 and TRBJ2-6, with a weak D call TRBD2 (6 bases). Germline CDR1 reads SGHNT; CDR2 reads YENEEA. V shed 4 bases and J shed 1 base, with 11 bases lying between them. The CDR3 contains 16 residues. For the CDR3, the DNA is TGTGCCAGCAGCTCTCCCCGGGGGTCTGGGGCCAACGTCCTGACTTTC. It yields the protein CASSSPRGSGANVLTF.

With respect to this clonotype: Given a much more abundant clone one base away, this may be a read error. This chain links TRBV6-6 with TRBJ2-7; perhaps TRBD1 as D (5 bases). Germline-derived CDR1 and CDR2 are MNHNY and SVGAGI (reference sequence). The V and J ends lost 6 bases and 3 bases respectively, with 15 bases between them. The length of the CDR3 is 14 residues. The CDR3 is CASRVDQGLYEQYF. As DNA, the CDR3 is TGTGCCAGCAGGGTCGACCAGGGCCTCTACGAGCAGTACTTC.

V gene TRBV7-2 combines with J gene TRBJ2-7; tentative D call: TRBD2 (5 bases). With 4 bases removed from V and 2 bases from J, the gap between germline ends came to 9 bases. Germline assignment: CDR1 SGHTA and CDR2 FQGNSA. The CDR3 length is 13 residues. The DNA for the CDR3 is TGTGCCAGCAGCTCGGAGGATACCTACGAGCAGTACTTC. Translating gives CASSSEDTYEQYF.

The chain uses TRBV4-3 and TRBJ2-3; tentatively, D is TRBD1 (5 bases). The CDR3 sequence is 16 residues long. CDR1 and CDR2 (germline): LGHNA, YSLEER. Trimming took 0 bases from V and 4 from J, leaving 14 bases between them. The CDR3 DNA reads as TGCGCCAGCAGCCAAGATGGGGCAGGCGCCTCAGATACGCAGTATTTT. Its protein is CASSQDGAGASDTQYF.

In this sample, this clonotype turned up many times. This sequence joins TRBV6-4 and TRBJ1-1; D is unclear. The length of the CDR3 is 15 residues. The V and J ends lost 6 bases and 1 base respectively, with 15 bases between them. Germline lookup yields CDR1 MRHNA and CDR2 SNTAGT. CDR3 nucleotides: TGTGCCAGCAGAGTACAAGCCATCGGGAACACTGAAGCTTTCTTT. The encoded protein is CASRVQAIGNTEAFF.

This clonotype has ten or more counts. The chain carries TRBV7-8 and TRBJ2-1, with D unresolved. Germline V lookup: CDR1 SGHVS, CDR2 FQNEAQ. The germline V and J ends were trimmed by 0 bases and 5 bases, with 8 bases remaining between them. This CDR3 region has 14 residues. The CDR3: CASSLAMRNNEQFF. DNA for the CDR3: TGTGCCAGCAGCTTAGCGATGCGGAACAATGAGCAGTTCTTC.

This clonotype was counted only a few times. The V and J genes are TRBV29-1 and TRBJ2-3, with TRBD2 matching over 10 bases. This CDR3 spans 18 amino acids. The ends lost 1 base at V and 3 bases at J; junction bases unmatched: 13. Germline V CDR1 and CDR2: SQVTM, ANQGSEA. CDR3 sequence (DNA): TGCAGCGTTGAAGTGCTAGCGGGAGAACCCTACGGGACAGATACGCAGTATTTT. The encoded protein is CSVEVLAGEPYGTDTQYF.

J is TRBJ1-1 and V is TRBV29-1; the D is unclear. V was shortened by 3 bases and J by 7 bases, with 6 bases between the two germline ends. This CDR3 comprises 10 residues. The V gene's germline CDR1 is SQVTM and CDR2 ANQGSEA. The CDR3 region is CSVETFEAFF. The CDR3 DNA follows: TGCAGCGTTGAGACTTTTGAAGCTTTCTTT.

The chain joins TRBV29-1 to TRBJ2-1, with D possibly TRBD1 on 6 matching bases. The V gene lost 5 bases and the J gene lost 4 bases, with 21 bases spanning the gap. The length of the CDR3 is 16 residues. Germline CDR1 and CDR2: SQVTM and ANQGSEA. Here the CDR3 DNA reads TGCAGCGTTTGCGTAAGGGGGTTCAGGCTTTACAATGAGCAGTTCTTC. Its translation is CSVCVRGFRLYNEQFF.

The table lists this clonotype with many counts. The V gene is TRBV2, the J gene TRBJ1-4, with TRBD1 as a possible D gene (5 bases). V lost 6 bases, J lost 7 bases, and 18 bases lay in between. The CDR3 sequence is 15 residues long. The germline V gene encodes CDR1 SNHLY and CDR2 FYNNEI. CDR3 nucleotide sequence: TGTGCCAGCAGCTCTGGTCAGGGAGGTACTGAAAAACTGTTTTTT. Amino acids: CASSSGQGGTEKLFF.

This clonotype has just a few counts. The gene calls are TRBV11-2 and TRBJ2-3, with unresolved D. V lost 1 base and J lost 1, with 15 bases in between. The CDR3 is 17 amino acids. The V gene's germline CDR1 is SGHAT and CDR2 FQNNGV. The CDR3 bases are TGTGCCAGCAGCTTAGGGATGGGGTCTTTCGGCACAGATACGCAGTATTTT. Its protein product is CASSLGMGSFGTDTQYF. Drawing the rest from reference TRBV11-2 and TRBJ2-3, the complete variable domain is EAGVAQSPRYKIIEKRQSVAFWCNPISGHATLYWYQQILGQGPKLLIQFQNNGVVDDSQLPKDRFSAERLKGVDSTLKIQPAKLEDSAVYLCASSLGMGSFGTDTQYFGPGTRLTVL.

The V and J genes are TRBV13 and TRBJ1-6; a possible D gene is TRBD1 (5 bases). The length of the CDR3 is 18 residues. The V end was cut by 5 bases, the J end by 0 bases, with 17 bases between. CDR1 is PRHDT and CDR2 is FYEKMQ in the germline V gene (reference sequence). The CDR3 DNA follows: TGTGCCAGCAGCCGTAGGACGGGGCCTAGCTCCTATAATTCACCCCTCCACTTT. Residues: CASSRRTGPSSYNSPLHF.

This clonotype was found many times. The CDR3 sequence is CASSLGQEAFF. CDR3 coding DNA: TGCGCCAGCAGCTTGGGACAGGAAGCTTTCTTT. This chain joins TRBV5-1 and TRBJ1-1; D possibly corresponds to TRBD1 (5 bases). CDR3 length: 11 residues. CDR1 is SGHRS, CDR2 YFSETQ, per germline. V lost 0 bases, J lost 8 bases, and 5 bases lay in between.